Presented here are 19 T cell receptor beta chains from one specimen sequenced in a study of somatic mutations in cytotoxic T cells in rheumatoid arthritis. Assay: immunoSEQ multiplex PCR; the TCRdb copy retains only in-frame clones and omits some. The table records 20,000 to 25,000 clones, about four fifths of them present only once. Material for sequencing was CD8+ T cells sorted from blood. The receptors were gathered from an adult with rheumatoid arthritis.

The chain carries TRBV15 and TRBJ2-3; perhaps TRBD2 as D (5 bases). The germline gives CDR1 LNHNV, CDR2 YYDKDF (reference sequence). Trimming left V 2 bases short and J 2 bases short, with 14 bases between. The CDR3 is 16 amino acids. CDR3 loop: CATSRRMRADTDTQYF. DNA of the CDR3: TGTGCCACCAGCAGACGTATGAGGGCAGACACAGATACGCAGTATTTT.

The chain is built from TRBV6-1 and TRBJ2-1; TRBD2 agrees at 11 bases. This CDR3 is built from 15 residues. Germline V gene sequence: CDR1 MNHNS, CDR2 SASEGT. The ends lost 2 bases at V and 3 bases at J; junction bases unmatched: 0. CDR3 amino acids: CASSETSGGYNEQFF. The CDR3 DNA follows: TGTGCCAGCAGTGAAACTAGCGGGGGCTACAATGAGCAGTTCTTC.

This clone appeared once. The gene calls are TRBV4-1 and TRBJ1-5, with 7 bases that match TRBD1. V lost 4 bases and J lost 2; bases outside the gene matches: 5. CDR1 MGHRA and CDR2 YSYEKL come from the germline V gene. CDR3 size: 15 residues. Here the CDR3 reads CASSLQGMGNQPQHF. The CDR3 DNA reads as TGCGCCAGCAGCCTACAGGGGATGGGCAATCAGCCCCAGCATTTT.

This chain uses TRBV7-2 with TRBJ1-2, with 7 bases identical to TRBD1. V lost 5 bases and J lost 5; bases outside the gene matches: 8. This CDR3 is built from 14 residues. Germline-derived CDR1 and CDR2 are SGHTA and FQGNSA. CDR3 amino acids: CASSPVETGYGYTF. For the CDR3, the DNA is TGTGCCAGCAGCCCCGTTGAGACAGGGTATGGCTACACCTTC.

The table lists this clone with a few counts. V is TRBV6-6 and J is TRBJ2-1; 9 bases align to TRBD2. The CDR3 consists of 14 residues. The ends lost 6 bases at V and 9 bases at J; junction bases unmatched: 9. Germline V lookup: CDR1 MNHNY, CDR2 SVGAGI (reference sequence). CDR3 in amino acids: CASRLGLAGLEQFF. CDR3 coding DNA: TGTGCCAGCAGGCTCGGGCTAGCGGGACTTGAGCAGTTCTTC.

The gene calls are TRBV2 and TRBJ1-2, with 10 bases identical to TRBD1. V was clipped by 6 bases and J by 4 bases; unmatched bases: 8. CDR1 SNHLY and CDR2 FYNNEI come from the germline V gene. This CDR3 is 15 amino acids long. The CDR3 region is CASRSRDRGFYGYTF. Written as DNA, the CDR3 is TGTGCCAGCAGGTCCCGGGACAGGGGATTCTATGGCTACACCTTC.

The V gene is TRBV7-9, the J gene TRBJ2-1, with D unresolved. V was pared by 5 bases and J by 0 bases, with 14 bases between. Germline V gene lookup returns CDR1 SEHNR and CDR2 FQNEAQ (reference sequence). The length of the CDR3 is 16 residues. For the CDR3, the DNA is TGTGCCAGCAGCGCCCCGGAGCTGAGCTCCTACAATGAGCAGTTCTTC. It codes for CASSAPELSSYNEQFF.

The V and J genes are TRBV6-5 and TRBJ1-5; no definite D call. The V gene lost 0 bases and the J gene lost 5 bases, with 5 bases spanning the gap. This CDR3 is 13 amino acids long. In germline, CDR1 is MNHEY, CDR2 SVGAGI. In DNA, the CDR3 is TGTGCCAGCAGTTACTCTACAGATCAGCCCCAGCATTTT. It is translated as CASSYSTDQPQHF.

CDR3 residues: CASSVDAIETQYF. The CDR3, as DNA: TGTGCCAGCAGCGTAGACGCGATAGAGACCCAGTACTTC. The genes are TRBV5-4 and TRBJ2-5; D gene unclear. V was shortened by 4 bases and J by 4 bases, with 11 bases between the two germline ends. Germline V gene sequence: CDR1 SGHNT, CDR2 YYREEE (reference sequence). The CDR3 length is 13 residues. Full variable domain (outside the CDR3, taken from reference TRBV5-4 and TRBJ2-5): ETGVTQSPTHLIKTRGQQVTLRCSSQSGHNTVSWYQQALGQGPQFIFQYYREEENGRGNFPPRFSGLQFPNYSSELNVNALELDDSALYLCASSVDAIETQYFGPGTRLLVL.

The chain uses TRBV7-8 and TRBJ2-7, with 10 bases matching TRBD2. V shed 3 bases and J 7 bases; nucleotides not matched to a gene: 6. The V gene's germline CDR1 is SGHVS and CDR2 FQNEAQ. The CDR3 is 14 amino acids. Written as DNA, the CDR3 is TGTGCCAGCAGCTTTAGCGGGGGGCAACGGGAGCAGTACTTC. Residues: CASSFSGGQREQYF.

V gene TRBV5-1 combines with J gene TRBJ2-7; D call uncertain. Between the trimmed V and J ends, which lost 0 bases and 0 bases, there was a span of 4 bases. This CDR3 comprises 13 residues. Germline V lookup: CDR1 SGHRS, CDR2 YFSETQ. The DNA for the CDR3 is TGCGCCAGCAGCTTGGAGACCTCCTACGAGCAGTACTTC. Its protein product is CASSLETSYEQYF.

This clone came up a few times. V and J are TRBV27 and TRBJ2-7; 8 bases agree with TRBD1. V shed 2 bases, J shed 5 bases, and the junction held 5 bases outside the gene matches. The length of the CDR3 is 14 residues. Germline CDR1 and CDR2: MNHEY and SMNVEV (reference sequence). In nucleotides, the CDR3 is TGTGCCAGCAGTTTACTGCAGGGGGCCGACGAGCAGTACTTC. It encodes CASSLLQGADEQYF.

V usage is TRBV4-3 and J usage is TRBJ2-3; D not resolved. The V and J ends lost 0 bases and 7 bases respectively, with 23 bases between them. This CDR3 is built from 18 residues. CDR1 and CDR2 from the germline V gene are LGHNA and YSLEER. The chain's CDR3 is CASSQDVSLGFSLYTQYF. The CDR3 nucleotides are TGCGCCAGCAGCCAAGATGTCTCCCTGGGGTTCTCTCTGTATACGCAGTATTTT.

A few counts support this clone. This sequence joins TRBV6-1 and TRBJ1-5; D not certain. Trimming left V 4 bases short and J 3 bases short, with 7 bases between. CDR1 and CDR2 from the germline V gene are MNHNS and SASEGT. This CDR3 has 13 amino acids. CDR3 amino acids: CASSVEDNQPQHF. CDR3 DNA sequence: TGTGCCAGCAGTGTTGAGGACAATCAGCCCCAGCATTTT.

The chain recombines TRBV7-9 with TRBJ2-7; no reliable D call. The CDR3 is 15 amino acids. The germline CDR1 and CDR2 sequences are SEHNR and FQNEAQ (reference sequence). The V gene lost 3 bases and the J gene lost 0 bases, with 12 bases spanning the gap. Written as DNA, the CDR3 is TGTGCCAGCAGCTTGGACGGCTCAAACTCCTACGAGCAGTACTTC. Translated: CASSLDGSNSYEQYF. Combining the CDR3 with reference TRBV7-9 and TRBJ2-7 gives the whole variable domain DTGVSQNPRHKITKRGQNVTFRCDPISEHNRLYWYRQTLGQGPEFLTYFQNEAQLEKSRLLSDRFSAERPKGSFSTLEIQRTEQGDSAMYLCASSLDGSNSYEQYFGPGTRLTVT.

This chain uses TRBV15 with TRBJ2-5; D is ambiguous. The V end was cut by 0 bases, the J end by 7 bases, with 15 bases between. The germline V gene encodes CDR1 LNHNV and CDR2 YYDKDF (reference sequence). The CDR3 has 15 amino acids. The CDR3 is CATSRDKGSVRTQYF. The CDR3 DNA reads TGTGCCACCAGCAGAGATAAAGGCTCGGTACGGACCCAGTACTTC.

The V and J genes are TRBV10-3 and TRBJ2-2, with D perhaps assigned TRBD1 or TRBD2 (5 bases each). Deletions cut 7 bases from V and 2 bases from J, with 14 bases between. The CDR3 totals 15 residues. From germline, CDR1 is ENHRY and CDR2 SYGVKD. This CDR3 is CAINRRDPNTGELFF. As DNA, the CDR3 is TGTGCCATCAATCGCCGGGACCCTAACACCGGGGAGCTGTTTTTT.

This chain joins TRBV27 and TRBJ2-1, with 11 bases lining up with TRBD2. J was trimmed by 6 bases and V by 6 bases; bases with no gene match: 13. This CDR3 has 17 amino acids. Germline V gene lookup returns CDR1 MNHEY and CDR2 SMNVEV (reference sequence). The CDR3 DNA follows: TGTGCCAGCAGCCCGATAGCGGGGGGGCCAGGATTCAATGAGCAGTTCTTC. This translates into CASSPIAGGPGFNEQFF.

This clone was counted only a few times. V gene TRBV4-2 combines with J gene TRBJ2-7; no definite D call. V dropped 0 bases and J dropped 2 bases, with 11 bases sitting between them. This CDR3 comprises 15 residues. Germline CDR1 is LGHNA and CDR2 is YNFKEQ. CDR3 sequence (DNA): TGTGCCAGCAGCCAAGAACGCGACATTCCCTACGAGCAGTACTTC. Protein: CASSQERDIPYEQYF.